The rows below give T cell receptor beta chains drawn from one sample of a study of breast tumors, draining lymph nodes, adjacent tissues. MiXCR was run by TCRdb on the multiplex PCR reads, yielding one entry per CDR3 protein. Among 270,000 or so distinct CDR3 sequences listed, under 35% were seen once. Specimen: axillary lymph node tissue. Every receptor here comes from a female donor with breast cancer. Some clones in this sample may be carry-over from other donors' samples. Each CDR3 is given with its conserved first and last residue. The D gene is left open where the match is weak. Not every row has a clone size; where given, it reads once, few, many or a size class.

abundance | d_gene | j_gene | v_gene | len | CDR3nt | CDR3aa
many | . | TRBJ2-7 | TRBV11-3 | 11 | TGTGCCAGCGGGGAGGCTGGGGAGCAGTACTTC | CASGEAGEQYF
. | TRBD1 | TRBJ2-7 | TRBV20-1 | 13 | TGCAGTGCTTGGACAGGGAGCTCCTACGAGCAGTACTTC | CSAWTGSSYEQYF
few | TRBD2 | TRBJ2-3 | TRBV30 | 13 | TGTGCCACCTCTAGCGGCTTGACAGATACGCAGTATTTT | CATSSGLTDTQYF
many | . | TRBJ2-7 | TRBV6-6 | 15 | TGTGCCAGCAGTTACGTAGGGGGAACCCTTGGTGAGCAGTACTTC | CASSYVGGTLGEQYF
many | . | TRBJ2-7 | TRBV7-3 | 11 | TGTGCCAGCAGGTCGGGCTACGAGCAGTACTTC | CASRSGYEQYF
. | TRBD2 | TRBJ2-2 | TRBV12-3/TRBV12-4 | 18 | TGTGCCAGCAGTTTAAGGCTAGCGGGCGGCGGGGGGGCCGGGGAGCTGTTTTTT | CASSLRLAGGGGAGELFF
many | . | TRBJ2-5 | TRBV28 | 15 | TGTGCCAGCAGTTTGCAAAGGACTGGCCAAGAGACCCAGTACTTC | CASSLQRTGQETQYF
. | TRBD1 | TRBJ1-1 | TRBV13 | 17 | TGTGCCAGCAGCCTAGGTCGGGGACAGGCATTGAACACTGAAGCTTTCTTT | CASSLGRGQALNTEAFF
. | . | TRBJ1-1 | TRBV5-4 | 14 | TGTGCCAGCAGCCGAGGAGGGGGGAACACTGAAGCTTTCTTT | CASSRGGGNTEAFF
once | TRBD2 | TRBJ2-2 | TRBV2 | 18 | TGTGCCAGCAGTGAAGCGCTTCGGCTTCTAGGGACTAGCGGGGAGCTGTTTTTT | CASSEALRLLGTSGELFF
. | . | TRBJ1-3 | TRBV20-1 | 11 | TGCAGTTCACAGGGAGGAAACACCATATATTTT | CSSQGGNTIYF
. | TRBD1 | TRBJ1-2 | TRBV6-1 | 12 | TGTGCCAGCAGTCGACAGGGGAGCGGCTACACCTTC | CASSRQGSGYTF
once | . | TRBJ2-6 | TRBV9 | 14 | TGTGCCAGCAGCCGGAACACCGGGGCCAACGTCCTGACTTTC | CASSRNTGANVLTF
. | . | TRBJ2-1 | TRBV24-1 | 12 | TGTGCCAGCAGCCAGAGACAGGATGAGCAGTTCTTC | CASSQRQDEQFF
many | TRBD2 | TRBJ2-2 | TRBV7-6 | 18 | TGTGCCAGCAGCCTACGCCCCGGCGGGAGCGGGAACACCGGGGAGCTGTTTTTT | CASSLRPGGSGNTGELFF
few | . | TRBJ1-5 | TRBV18 | 13 | TGTGCCAGCTCAACAGGGTCAGGTCAGCCCCAGCATTTT | CASSTGSGQPQHF
many | . | TRBJ1-6 | TRBV20-1 | 16 | TGCAGTGCTAGTAGTTCCGGGAGCTCCTATAATTCACCCCTCCACTTT | CSASSSGSSYNSPLHF
many | TRBD1 | TRBJ1-6 | TRBV30 | 15 | TGTGCCTGGAGTGTACAGGGGCGTCGGAATTCACCCCTCCACTTT | CAWSVQGRRNSPLHF
many | . | TRBJ2-2 | TRBV7-3 | 14 | TGTGCCAGCAGCCCATCCCACAGCGGCGGGGAGCTGTTTTTT | CASSPSHSGGELFF
many | . | TRBJ1-2 | TRBV19 | 16 | TGTGCCAGTAGTATAGATCAACAGGATCCGTACTATGGCTACACCTTC | CASSIDQQDPYYGYTF
many | . | TRBJ1-5 | TRBV7-2 | 13 | TGTGCCAGCAGCTTGGGAAACAATCAGCCCCAGCATTTT | CASSLGNNQPQHF
many | . | TRBJ1-2 | TRBV11-3 | 15 | TGTGCCAGCAGCTTGGGCGGACGGATTAACTATGGCTACACCTTC | CASSLGGRINYGYTF
many | TRBD1 | TRBJ2-2 | TRBV5-6 | 15 | TGTGCCAGCAGCTCGCAGGGGGTGGGCACCGGGGAGCTGTTTTTT | CASSSQGVGTGELFF
. | . | TRBJ2-1 | TRBV5-1 | 14 | TGCGCCAGCAGCTTCGGGACATCCTACAGCGAGCAGTTCTTC | CASSFGTSYSEQFF
many | . | TRBJ1-5 | TRBV2 | 16 | TGTGCCAGCAGAAGGTTATCGGGGGGCGCCGGTCAGCCCCAGCATTTT | CASRRLSGGAGQPQHF
many | . | TRBJ2-5 | TRBV6-6 | 15 | TGTGCCAGCAGTTACCTGAGACTAGAACAAGAGACCCAGTACTTC | CASSYLRLEQETQYF
many | . | TRBJ2-1 | TRBV7-9 | 15 | TGTGCCAGCAGCTCCCGGGACCTAAATTACAATGAGCAGTTCTTC | CASSSRDLNYNEQFF
. | TRBD1 | TRBJ1-6 | TRBV7-2 | 13 | TGTGCCAGCAGCCGGGGACAGGGGGAAAAGCTCCACTTT | CASSRGQGEKLHF
few | . | TRBJ2-7 | TRBV27 | 12 | TGTGCCAGCATGTCAGGTGGGCTCGAGCAGTACTTC | CASMSGGLEQYF
many | . | TRBJ2-7 | TRBV5-1 | 15 | TGCGCCAGCAGCTTGGACGGGATGAACTCCTACGAGCAGTACTTC | CASSLDGMNSYEQYF
many | . | TRBJ2-5 | TRBV18 | 13 | TGTGCCAGCTCACCACTACTCACAGAGACCCAGTACTTC | CASSPLLTETQYF
many | . | TRBJ2-7 | TRBV15 | 14 | TGTGCCACCAGCCCTGCCGGAGGGACCTACGAGCAGTACTTC | CATSPAGGTYEQYF
. | TRBD1 | TRBJ1-6 | TRBV10-3 | 17 | TGTGCCATCAGTGCGCGACAGGGGGCTTCAGGGAATTCACCCCTCCACTTT | CAISARQGASGNSPLHF
many | . | TRBJ2-7 | TRBV13 | 12 | TGTGCCTCCTCACGGACAATACACGAGCAGTACTTC | CASSRTIHEQYF
many | . | TRBJ2-3 | TRBV6-2/TRBV6-3 | 14 | TGTGCCAGTAGTATTGCTAGCGGCACAGATACGCAGTATTTT | CASSIASGTDTQYF
. | . | TRBJ2-1 | TRBV3-1 | 16 | TGTGCCAGCAGCCAAATCTCGGGGGTAACTCCTAATGAGCAGTTCTTC | CASSQISGVTPNEQFF
. | . | TRBJ2-5 | TRBV29-1 | 12 | TGCAGCGTTGAACAGGGTACTGACAGCCAGTACTTC | CSVEQGTDSQYF
. | . | TRBJ1-6 | TRBV10-3 | 12 | TGTGCCATCAAAAACCCCGGGAGTGCCCTCCACTTT | CAIKNPGSALHF
. | TRBD1 | TRBJ1-2 | TRBV19 | 16 | TGTGCCAGTAGTATTCTCACAGGGGGCGGAGGCTATGGCTACACCTTC | CASSILTGGGGYGYTF
many | . | TRBJ2-5 | TRBV4-2 | 17 | TGTGCCAGCAGCCACCCCTTGGAGCTCAAACATCAAGAGACTCAGTACTTC | CASSHPLELKHQETQYF
many | . | TRBJ2-7 | TRBV7-8 | 14 | TGTGCCAGCAGCTTAGGCAGGGCGTCCTACGAGCAGTACTTC | CASSLGRASYEQYF
. | TRBD2 | TRBJ2-7 | TRBV3-1 | 15 | TGTGCCAGCAGCCAAGTCGAAGGCGGGAGATACGAGCAGTACTTC | CASSQVEGGRYEQYF
many | . | TRBJ2-7 | TRBV7-9 | 12 | TGTGCCAGCAGCCGACGGCCAAACGAGCAGTACTTC | CASSRRPNEQYF
many | . | TRBJ2-1 | TRBV5-1 | 16 | TGCGCCAGCAGCTTGGGACTGCGGAGCTCCTACAATGAGCAGTTCTTC | CASSLGLRSSYNEQFF
. | . | TRBJ1-1 | TRBV6-1 | 13 | TGTGCCAGCAGTGTCGGGAAGAACACTGAAGCTTTCTTT | CASSVGKNTEAFF
. | TRBD2 | TRBJ2-5 | TRBV19 | 15 | TGTGCCAGTTCCAGACTAGCAGTAGACAATGAGACCCAGTACTTC | CASSRLAVDNETQYF
few | . | TRBJ2-1 | TRBV6-1 | 15 | TGTGCCAGCAGTGAAGCTGGGCGGTTATACAATGAGCAGTTCTTC | CASSEAGRLYNEQFF
few | . | TRBJ1-2 | TRBV3-1 | 14 | TGTGCCAGCAGCCTTGGGACGCTTTTAAAGGGCTACACCTTC | CASSLGTLLKGYTF
many | . | TRBJ2-5 | TRBV14 | 16 | TGTGCCAGCAGCCAAGATACAGCAGGCGCTATGGAGACCCAGTACTTC | CASSQDTAGAMETQYF
many | . | TRBJ2-2 | TRBV12-3/TRBV12-4 | 11 | TGTGCCAGCACCTTAACCGGGGAGCTGTTTTTT | CASTLTGELFF
many | . | TRBJ2-1 | TRBV24-1 | 15 | TGTGCCACCAGTGATTTGAGACTAGCCTACAATGAGCAGTTCTTC | CATSDLRLAYNEQFF
many | . | TRBJ1-5 | TRBV2 | 14 | TGTGCCAGCAGCGAACGGACACTTAATCAGCCCCAGCATTTT | CASSERTLNQPQHF
many | . | TRBJ1-6 | TRBV5-8 | 14 | TGTGCCAGCAGCTTGTCCGGGGAAATTTCACCCCTCCACTTT | CASSLSGEISPLHF
many | TRBD2 | TRBJ2-2 | TRBV7-2 | 19 | TGTGCCAGCAGCTTGATTGTACCGGCGGGAGTCGACCTCTCCGGGGAGCTGTTTTTT | CASSLIVPAGVDLSGELFF
many | . | TRBJ2-1 | TRBV10-3 | 12 | TGTGCCATCAGGAGACAGGACAATGAGCAGTTCTTC | CAIRRQDNEQFF
. | . | TRBJ2-7 | TRBV6-5 | 15 | TGTGCCAGCAGTCACTCGAGGCAGCTACCCTACGAGCAGTACTTC | CASSHSRQLPYEQYF
. | TRBD1 | TRBJ2-3 | TRBV24-1 | 16 | TGTGCCACCAGTGATTCAGGGCCAGGGGGCCGGGATACGCAGTATTTT | CATSDSGPGGRDTQYF